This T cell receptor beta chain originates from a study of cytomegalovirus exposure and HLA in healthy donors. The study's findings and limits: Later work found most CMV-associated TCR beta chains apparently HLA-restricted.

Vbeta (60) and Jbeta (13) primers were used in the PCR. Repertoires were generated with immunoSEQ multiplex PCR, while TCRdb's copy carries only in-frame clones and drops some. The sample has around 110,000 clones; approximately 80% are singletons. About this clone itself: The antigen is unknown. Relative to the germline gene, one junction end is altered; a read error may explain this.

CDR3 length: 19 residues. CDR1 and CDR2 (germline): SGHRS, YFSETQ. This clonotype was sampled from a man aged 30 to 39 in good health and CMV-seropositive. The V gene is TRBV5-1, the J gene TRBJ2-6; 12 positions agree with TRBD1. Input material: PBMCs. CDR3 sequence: CASSAPPGTGGSGANGLTF. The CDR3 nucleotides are TGCGCCAGCAGCGCCCCCCCCGGGACAGGGGGCTCTGGGGCCAACGGCCTGACTTTC.